The rows below give T cell receptor beta chains drawn from one sample of a study of blood T cell repertoires in COVID-19. Produced via immunoSEQ multiplex PCR; TCRdb's table is partial and in-frame only. The data hold 200,000 to 250,000 clones, with around 85% observed a single time. The sample taken for sequencing was PBMCs or T cells enriched from blood (not recorded which). The receptors originated from a man aged 35 to 55 who had recovered from COVID-19. Both conserved end residues are part of each CDR3. A D gene is named only where the DNA matches it firmly. Clone size, where shown, is once, few, many, or a class for clones that have expanded.

CDR3 DNA: TGTGCCAGCAGCCCTCTAGGGCCGGGAAATGAGCAGTTCTTC
CDR3 protein: CASSPLGPGNEQFF
J gene: TRBJ2-1
V gene: TRBV14
clone size: .
D gene: .

CDR3 DNA: TGCGCCAGCAGCCAAGCCTGGACTAGCGGGAACTCCTACAATGAGCAGTTCTTC
CDR3 protein: CASSQAWTSGNSYNEQFF
J gene: TRBJ2-1
V gene: TRBV4-1
clone size: .
D gene: TRBD2

CDR3 DNA: TGTGCCAGCAGTTACGGAGGCGCGTCTAAATCCTACGAGCAGTACTTC
CDR3 protein: CASSYGGASKSYEQYF
J gene: TRBJ2-7
V gene: TRBV6-2/TRBV6-3
clone size: .
D gene: .

CDR3 DNA: TGCGCCAGCAGCTGGGCGGACTCGACGAACACTGAAGCTTTCTTT
CDR3 protein: CASSWADSTNTEAFF
J gene: TRBJ1-1
V gene: TRBV5-1
clone size: .
D gene: .

CDR3 DNA: TGTGCCAGCAGCTTAGTGGGAGGGCCGGACTCCTACGAGCAGTACTTC
CDR3 protein: CASSLVGGPDSYEQYF
J gene: TRBJ2-7
V gene: TRBV7-2
clone size: .
D gene: TRBD2

CDR3 DNA: TGTGCCACCAGTGATGGGTGGGGGCAGACCCAGTACTTC
CDR3 protein: CATSDGWGQTQYF
J gene: TRBJ2-5
V gene: TRBV24-1
clone size: .
D gene: .

CDR3 DNA: TGTGCCAGCAGCTTACTTCTCTATAACACTGAAGCTTTCTTT
CDR3 protein: CASSLLLYNTEAFF
J gene: TRBJ1-1
V gene: TRBV11-3
clone size: .
D gene: .

CDR3 DNA: TGTGCCAGTAGTGAGACTAGCGGGAGTGCAGATACGCAGTATTTT
CDR3 protein: CASSETSGSADTQYF
J gene: TRBJ2-3
V gene: TRBV19
clone size: once
D gene: TRBD2

CDR3 DNA: TGTGCCAGCAGTTCAGGGGAGACCCAGTACTTC
CDR3 protein: CASSSGETQYF
J gene: TRBJ2-5
V gene: TRBV12-3/TRBV12-4
clone size: .
D gene: .

CDR3 DNA: TGTGCCAGCAGCCCTACTTCGGTCAGGGGATTTGGAGAGACCCAGTACTTC
CDR3 protein: CASSPTSVRGFGETQYF
J gene: TRBJ2-5
V gene: TRBV6-2/TRBV6-3
clone size: .
D gene: .

CDR3 DNA: TGCGCCAGCAGCCCGACTAGAAACTCCTACAATGAGCAGTTCTTC
CDR3 protein: CASSPTRNSYNEQFF
J gene: TRBJ2-1
V gene: TRBV4-1
clone size: .
D gene: .

CDR3 DNA: TGCGCCAGCAGCTTCGGACAGGGCCCCACCGGGGAGCTGTTTTTT
CDR3 protein: CASSFGQGPTGELFF
J gene: TRBJ2-2
V gene: TRBV5-1
clone size: .
D gene: TRBD1

CDR3 DNA: TGTGCCAGCAGCATTTCGCGGACAGCTCGCGAGCAGTACTTC
CDR3 protein: CASSISRTAREQYF
J gene: TRBJ2-7
V gene: TRBV6-5
clone size: .
D gene: .

CDR3 DNA: TGTGCCAGCAGTGAGTCTATTGGCGGCTATGGCTACACCTTC
CDR3 protein: CASSESIGGYGYTF
J gene: TRBJ1-2
V gene: TRBV6-1
clone size: .
D gene: .

CDR3 DNA: TGTGCCAGCAGCGAGGGACAGGGGCGCGAAAAACTGTTTTTT
CDR3 protein: CASSEGQGREKLFF
J gene: TRBJ1-4
V gene: TRBV9
clone size: .
D gene: TRBD1

CDR3 DNA: TGTGCCAGCGTCCCCGGGGTCACAGATACGCAGTATTTT
CDR3 protein: CASVPGVTDTQYF
J gene: TRBJ2-3
V gene: TRBV5-7
clone size: .
D gene: .

CDR3 DNA: TGTGCCAGCAGTGTATCAGGAACGCAGCCCCAGCATTTT
CDR3 protein: CASSVSGTQPQHF
J gene: TRBJ1-5
V gene: TRBV2
clone size: .
D gene: .

CDR3 DNA: TGTGCCAGTAGTATGGGCCAGGGCTTCGGTCAGCCCCAGCATTTT
CDR3 protein: CASSMGQGFGQPQHF
J gene: TRBJ1-5
V gene: TRBV19
clone size: .
D gene: .

CDR3 DNA: TGTGCCAGTAGGAACGACAGGTGGGACACTGAAGCTTTCTTT
CDR3 protein: CASRNDRWDTEAFF
J gene: TRBJ1-1
V gene: TRBV19
clone size: .
D gene: .

CDR3 DNA: TGTGCCAGCAGTCCCTCGCGCTCCTACAATGAGCAGTTCTTC
CDR3 protein: CASSPSRSYNEQFF
J gene: TRBJ2-1
V gene: TRBV27
clone size: .
D gene: .

CDR3 DNA: TGTGCCAGTAGTCCCGGGACTAGCGGGACAAAGTACTTC
CDR3 protein: CASSPGTSGTKYF
J gene: TRBJ2-7
V gene: TRBV19
clone size: once
D gene: TRBD2

CDR3 DNA: TGCGCCAGCAGCGTTACTAGCGGGAGTAAAGAGCAGTACTTC
CDR3 protein: CASSVTSGSKEQYF
J gene: TRBJ2-7
V gene: TRBV5-1
clone size: few
D gene: TRBD2

CDR3 DNA: TGTGCCAGCTCACCGTCAACCGCGGGCACAGATACGCAGTATTTT
CDR3 protein: CASSPSTAGTDTQYF
J gene: TRBJ2-3
V gene: TRBV18
clone size: .
D gene: .

CDR3 DNA: TGTGCCAGCAGCGGACGGGACACCTCTGGAAACACCATATATTTT
CDR3 protein: CASSGRDTSGNTIYF
J gene: TRBJ1-3
V gene: TRBV9
clone size: .
D gene: .

CDR3 DNA: TGTGCCAGCACCAGGGGGCCAGAGACCCAGTACTTC
CDR3 protein: CASTRGPETQYF
J gene: TRBJ2-5
V gene: TRBV2
clone size: .
D gene: TRBD1

CDR3 DNA: TGTGCCAACAGCTCGGGACTAGCGGGGAACAATGAGCAGTTCTTC
CDR3 protein: CANSSGLAGNNEQFF
J gene: TRBJ2-1
V gene: TRBV13
clone size: .
D gene: TRBD2

CDR3 DNA: TGTGCCACCAGTGATGACCTAGCGGGAGGATCGTACAATGAGCAGTTCTTC
CDR3 protein: CATSDDLAGGSYNEQFF
J gene: TRBJ2-1
V gene: TRBV24-1
clone size: few
D gene: TRBD2

CDR3 DNA: TGCAGCGTTTTGGGGGGGTTCGGGAGGGTCCCTTACAATGAGCAGTTCTTC
CDR3 protein: CSVLGGFGRVPYNEQFF
J gene: TRBJ2-1
V gene: TRBV29-1
clone size: .
D gene: TRBD2

CDR3 DNA: TGTGCCAGCAGTGAAACAGAAACAGATACGCAGTATTTT
CDR3 protein: CASSETETDTQYF
J gene: TRBJ2-3
V gene: TRBV6-1
clone size: once
D gene: .

CDR3 DNA: TGTGCCAGCAGTTCAAGACAGGCCCATGAGCAGTTCTTC
CDR3 protein: CASSSRQAHEQFF
J gene: TRBJ2-1
V gene: TRBV27
clone size: once
D gene: .

CDR3 DNA: TGTGCCAGCAGCGAAGGGGGCCCATATGGCTACACCTTC
CDR3 protein: CASSEGGPYGYTF
J gene: TRBJ1-2
V gene: TRBV6-1
clone size: .
D gene: TRBD1

CDR3 DNA: TGCGCCAGCAGCTTGGGGGGCGGGGGTCAGCCCCAGCATTTT
CDR3 protein: CASSLGGGGQPQHF
J gene: TRBJ1-5
V gene: TRBV5-1
clone size: .
D gene: .

CDR3 DNA: TGTGCCAGCAGCCGGGACAGACCCTACGAGCAGTACTTC
CDR3 protein: CASSRDRPYEQYF
J gene: TRBJ2-7
V gene: TRBV28
clone size: .
D gene: TRBD1

CDR3 DNA: TGCAGCGTCGACCCGGGGAACACCGGGGAGCTGTTTTTT
CDR3 protein: CSVDPGNTGELFF
J gene: TRBJ2-2
V gene: TRBV29-1
clone size: .
D gene: .

CDR3 DNA: TGTGCCAGCAACCTAGCGGGAGATTATTCCGGGGAGCTGTTTTTT
CDR3 protein: CASNLAGDYSGELFF
J gene: TRBJ2-2
V gene: TRBV6-5
clone size: .
D gene: TRBD2

CDR3 DNA: TGTGCCAGTGGTGCTAGCGGGAGTACGGAGACCCAGTACTTC
CDR3 protein: CASGASGSTETQYF
J gene: TRBJ2-5
V gene: TRBV6-5
clone size: .
D gene: TRBD2

CDR3 DNA: TGTGCCAGTAGTCTACAGGACGGGGAGCTGTTTTTT
CDR3 protein: CASSLQDGELFF
J gene: TRBJ2-2
V gene: TRBV19
clone size: .
D gene: .

CDR3 DNA: TGTGCCAGCAGGGGACAGGCAACTAATGAAAAACTGTTTTTT
CDR3 protein: CASRGQATNEKLFF
J gene: TRBJ1-4
V gene: TRBV6-6
clone size: .
D gene: TRBD1

CDR3 DNA: TGTGCCAGTGGGATTAACGGGATCCTCTATAGTGGCTACACCTTC
CDR3 protein: CASGINGILYSGYTF
J gene: TRBJ1-2
V gene: TRBV19
clone size: .
D gene: .

CDR3 DNA: TGTGCCAGCTCACCTGTAGGACAGGGCGGTGCCGGGGAGCTGTTTTTT
CDR3 protein: CASSPVGQGGAGELFF
J gene: TRBJ2-2
V gene: TRBV18
clone size: .
D gene: TRBD1

CDR3 DNA: TGTGCCAGCAGATTTCTAGCGGGAGGGTTCTACGAGCAGTACTTC
CDR3 protein: CASRFLAGGFYEQYF
J gene: TRBJ2-7
V gene: TRBV13
clone size: .
D gene: TRBD2

CDR3 DNA: TGTGCCAGCAGCCAAGGACTTGAGGGATGGAATCAGCCCCAGCATTTT
CDR3 protein: CASSQGLEGWNQPQHF
J gene: TRBJ1-5
V gene: TRBV4-2
clone size: .
D gene: .

CDR3 DNA: TGTGCCAGCAGGGGCGCCCACGGAGCTTTCTTT
CDR3 protein: CASRGAHGAFF
J gene: TRBJ1-1
V gene: TRBV11-1
clone size: .
D gene: .

CDR3 DNA: TGCGCCAGCAGCTCCGCCGGGACTAGCGGGACAAGTTTCAATGAGCAGTTCTTC
CDR3 protein: CASSSAGTSGTSFNEQFF
J gene: TRBJ2-1
V gene: TRBV5-1
clone size: .
D gene: TRBD2